The 28 T cell receptor beta chains below all came from one sample that was sequenced in a study of control samples from healthy donors and cancer patients. The assay was immunoSEQ multiplex PCR, and TCRdb's table has in-frame clones only and misses some. The data show about 170,000 clones, with 85% to 90% seen just once and roughly 5.3% held by the top ten. Material: blood. The receptor set was obtained from a woman under 40 in good health.

The V and J genes are TRBV3-1 (or the pseudogene TRBV3-2) and TRBJ2-5, with D maybe TRBD2 (5 bases). The germline V gene has CDR1 LGHDT and CDR2 YNNKEL (reference sequence). The germline V and J ends were trimmed by 2 bases and 2 bases, with 9 bases remaining between them. CDR3 length equals 14 residues. CDR3 coding DNA: TGTGCCAGCAGCCAACGGGATGGACAAGAGACCCAGTACTTC. Translating it yields CASSQRDGQETQYF.

The CDR3 protein is CSAPTVNEQFF. CDR3 bases: TGCAGTGCTCCTACTGTCAATGAGCAGTTCTTC. The chain recombines TRBV20-1 with TRBJ2-1; D is undetermined. The CDR3 spans 11 residues. CDR1 and CDR2 from the germline V gene are DFQATT and SNEGSKA (reference sequence). V lost 5 bases and J lost 6, with 8 bases in between.

This chain links TRBV19 with TRBJ2-2, with D possibly TRBD1 on 5 matching bases. CDR1 LNHDA and CDR2 SQIVND come from the germline V gene (reference sequence). The ends were cut back, 6 bases at V and 4 bases at J, with 15 bases in the middle. There are 15 residues in the CDR3. The CDR3 region is CASSPDRATTGELFF. CDR3 DNA sequence: TGTGCCAGTAGCCCTGACAGAGCGACCACCGGGGAGCTGTTTTTT.

CDR3: CASRPGHSYEQYF. CDR3 in DNA: TGTGCCAGCAGGCCGGGCCACTCCTACGAGCAGTACTTC. The chain employs TRBV11-3 and TRBJ2-7; D uncertain. Germline CDR1 is SGHNT and CDR2 is YENEEA. This CDR3 comprises 13 residues. The V gene lost 6 bases and the J gene lost 0 bases, with 9 bases spanning the gap.

This rearrangement joins TRBV6-5 to TRBJ1-6; possibly TRBD1 for D (6 bases). V was shortened by 6 bases and J by 7 bases, with 16 bases between the two germline ends. The CDR3 is made up of 15 amino acids. CDR1 and CDR2 (germline): MNHEY, SVGAGI. CDR3: CASSSRGGRNSPLHF. CDR3 bases: TGTGCCAGCAGCTCGAGGGGGGGCCGGAATTCACCCCTCCACTTT.

The chain links TRBV29-1 to TRBJ2-7; 14 nucleotides line up with TRBD2. The J segment lost 5 bases and the V segment lost 4 bases, leaving 7 bases of the junction unmatched. This CDR3 is built from 15 residues. Germline CDR1 and CDR2: SQVTM and ANQGSEA. The CDR3 sequence is CSVGTSGRINHEQYF. The CDR3 coding sequence is TGCAGCGTTGGGACTAGCGGGAGGATTAACCACGAGCAGTACTTC.

This chain links TRBV20-1 with TRBJ2-3; the D is unclear. Germline assignment: CDR1 DFQATT and CDR2 SNEGSKA (reference sequence). The CDR3 length is 11 residues. With 2 bases removed from V and 0 bases from J, the gap between germline ends came to 0 bases. The CDR3 DNA is TGCAGTGCTAGAAGCACAGATACGCAGTATTTT. It translates to CSARSTDTQYF.

This chain links TRBV7-9 with TRBJ2-1; no firm D call. Trimming removed 8 bases at V and 5 bases at J, with 10 bases between. Germline-derived CDR1 and CDR2 are SEHNR and FQNEAQ (reference sequence). The CDR3 runs to 12 residues. DNA for the CDR3: TGTGCCAGCCACTTAGGGAACAATGAGCAGTTCTTC. Residues: CASHLGNNEQFF.

The rearrangement links TRBV28 to TRBJ2-1, with D possibly TRBD2 on 7 matching bases. The CDR3 loop spans 15 amino acids. Between the trimmed V and J ends, which lost 7 bases and 5 bases, there was a span of 18 bases. The germline V gene encodes CDR1 MDHEN and CDR2 SYDVKM. The CDR3 nucleotides read TGTGCCAGCACGTCCAGGGGAGGGTCGGACAATGAGCAGTTCTTC. This sequence encodes CASTSRGGSDNEQFF. The variable domain in full, with the rest retrieved from reference TRBV28 and TRBJ2-1, is DVKVTQSSRYLVKRTGEKVFLECVQDMDHENMFWYRQDPGLGLRLIYFSYDVKMKEKGDIPEGYSVSREKKERFSLILESASTNQTSMYLCASTSRGGSDNEQFFGPGTRLTVL.

This clone was seen a few times. The chain joins TRBV19 to TRBJ1-2; 8 nucleotides agree with TRBD1. Germline V gene sequence: CDR1 LNHDA, CDR2 SQIVND (reference sequence). V lost 7 bases and J lost 7; bases outside the gene matches: 17. The CDR3 is 16 residues long. The CDR3 DNA sequence: TGTGCCAGTAACCCGGACAGGGAGGTATCGACGAGTGGCTACACCTTC. It encodes CASNPDREVSTSGYTF. Based on the CDR3 plus reference TRBV19 and TRBJ1-2, the full variable domain is DGGITQSPKYLFRKEGQNVTLSCEQNLNHDAMYWYRQDPGQGLRLIYYSQIVNDFQKGDIAEGYSVSREKKESFPLTVTSAQKNPTAFYLCASNPDREVSTSGYTFGSGTRLTVV.

This rearrangement joins TRBV28 to TRBJ1-4; 7 nucleotides agree with TRBD1. This CDR3 comprises 16 residues. V shed 2 bases and J 3 bases; nucleotides not matched to a gene: 6. CDR1 and CDR2 (germline): MDHEN, SYDVKM. As DNA, the CDR3 is TGTGCCAGCAGTTTAACAGGGGCAGGGTCTAATGAAAAACTGTTTTTT. Its protein product is CASSLTGAGSNEKLFF.

CDR3 coding DNA: TGCAGCGTTGAAACCGGGCTCGACAACACCGGGGAGCTGTTTTTT. Translated, it gives CSVETGLDNTGELFF. The chain uses TRBV29-1 and TRBJ2-2; no clear D. The CDR3 sequence is 15 residues long. Germline V gives CDR1 SQVTM, CDR2 ANQGSEA. V was clipped by 2 bases and J by 2 bases, with 12 bases between them.

This chain joins TRBV6-5 and TRBJ1-2; D not resolved. The CDR3 extends over 13 amino acids. V was shortened by 4 bases and J by 1 base, with 7 bases between the two germline ends. From germline, CDR1 is MNHEY and CDR2 SVGAGI. The CDR3 spells CASSFQLNYGYTF. The CDR3 DNA follows: TGTGCCAGCAGTTTTCAGCTTAACTATGGCTACACCTTC.

The chain employs TRBV28 and TRBJ2-7; the match to TRBD2 covers 10 bases. V lost 5 bases, J lost 0 bases, and 19 bases stayed unmatched. This CDR3 is built from 20 residues. Germline CDR1 MDHEN, CDR2 SYDVKM. CDR3 sequence (DNA): TGTGCCAGCAGTCGGAGCCCCCCGGGACTAGCGACTACCAGCTCCTACGAGCAGTACTTC. It encodes CASSRSPPGLATTSSYEQYF.

This rearrangement joins TRBV25-1 to TRBJ1-2; no firm D call. Germline CDR1 MGHDK, CDR2 SYGVNS. The CDR3 spans 12 residues. V dropped 6 bases and J dropped 4 bases, with 9 bases sitting between them. CDR3 nucleotide sequence: TGTGCCAGCAGAGAGGACCGCTATGGCTACACCTTC. Protein product: CASREDRYGYTF.

The V call is TRBV2, the J call TRBJ2-7, with D possibly being TRBD1 or TRBD2 (7 bases each). Between the trimmed V and J ends, which lost 4 bases and 9 bases, there was a span of 19 bases. The CDR3 is made up of 14 amino acids. The germline gives CDR1 SNHLY, CDR2 FYNNEI. The CDR3 region is CASSGQGPREGQYF. The CDR3 DNA reads as TGTGCCAGCAGTGGACAGGGCCCAAGGGAGGGGCAGTACTTC. Looking up the rest from reference TRBV2 and TRBJ2-7 gives the full variable domain: EPEVTQTPSHQVTQMGQEVILRCVPISNHLYFYWYRQILGQKVEFLVSFYNNEISEKSEIFDDQFSVERPDGSNFTLKIRSTKLEDSAMYFCASSGQGPREGQYFGPGTRLTVT.

This chain joins TRBV5-1 and TRBJ2-1; TRBD1 matches at 9 bases. This CDR3 spans 15 amino acids. The J segment lost 5 bases and the V segment lost 6 bases, leaving 9 bases of the junction unmatched. Germline CDR1 SGHRS, CDR2 YFSETQ. The CDR3 DNA reads TGCGCCAGCAAGTGGGAGACAGGGGGGAACAATGAGCAGTTCTTC. Its translation is CASKWETGGNNEQFF.

CDR3 coding DNA: TGTGCCAGTAGTATTGGGCGCGCGGCGGCGGGGGCCAACGTCCTGACTTTC. Its protein product is CASSIGRAAAGANVLTF. The chain recombines TRBV19 with TRBJ2-6; D not certain. CDR1 is LNHDA, CDR2 SQIVND, per germline (reference sequence). The length of the CDR3 is 17 residues. The V end lost 3 bases, the J end lost 4 bases, and 16 bases lay between the germline ends.

The rearrangement links TRBV11-1 to TRBJ1-6; D is ambiguous. This CDR3 comprises 14 residues. CDR1 SGHAT and CDR2 FQDESV come from the germline V gene (reference sequence). Trimming took 1 base from V and 12 from J, leaving 13 bases between them. CDR3 in DNA: TGTGCCAGCAGCTTAGGATCTCATGGGGAACCCCTCCACTTT. It encodes CASSLGSHGEPLHF. Full variable domain (remainder filled in from reference TRBV11-1 and TRBJ1-6): EAEVAQSPRYKITEKSQAVAFWCDPISGHATLYWYRQILGQGPELLVQFQDESVVDDSQLPKDRFSAERLKGVDSTLKIQPAELGDSAMYLCASSLGSHGEPLHFGNGTRLTVT.

The count of this clone is one. The chain employs TRBV7-8 and TRBJ2-2; a possible D gene is TRBD1 (6 bases). V gave up 0 bases and J gave up 6 bases, with 11 bases separating them. The germline gives CDR1 SGHVS, CDR2 FQNEAQ. The CDR3 covers 15 residues. CDR3 DNA: TGTGCCAGCAGCTTAGCGGTGACAGGCTCCGGGGAGCTGTTTTTT. Protein product: CASSLAVTGSGELFF.

This rearrangement joins TRBV12-3 or TRBV12-4 to TRBJ1-5; D remains unclear. This CDR3 is 12 amino acids long. V dropped 6 bases and J dropped 7 bases, with 10 bases sitting between them. The DNA of the CDR3 is TGTGCCAGCAGCAGCCCATGGCAGCCCCAGCATTTT. It yields the protein CASSSPWQPQHF.

This chain connects TRBV4-1 to TRBJ2-1; D might be TRBD1 or TRBD2, each matching 5 bases. Trimming stripped 0 bases from V and 7 bases from J, with 10 bases between. Germline V gives CDR1 MGHRA, CDR2 YSYEKL. The CDR3 has 14 amino acids. CDR3 loop: CASSQEGPRNEQFF. CDR3 coding DNA: TGCGCCAGCAGCCAAGAGGGACCCCGTAATGAGCAGTTCTTC.

The rearrangement links TRBV7-2 to TRBJ2-2; 10 bases line up with TRBD1. Per the germline V gene, CDR1 is SGHTA and CDR2 is FQGNSA. This CDR3 has 17 amino acids. Unmatched junction bases numbered 4, after V lost 0 bases and J lost 3 bases. DNA of the CDR3: TGTGCCAGCAGCTTAGCCGGGACAGGGGCTTACACCGGGGAGCTGTTTTTT. Its translation is CASSLAGTGAYTGELFF.

The V call is TRBV28, the J call TRBJ1-4; weak D call: TRBD1 (5 bases). The CDR3 is 14 residues long. Per germline, CDR1 MDHEN and CDR2 SYDVKM. Trimming stripped 2 bases from V and 4 bases from J, with 8 bases between. CDR3 nucleotides: TGTGCCAGCAGTTTAGGACAAATTAATGAAAAACTGTTTTTT. Translation gives CASSLGQINEKLFF. Filled out from reference TRBV28 and TRBJ1-4, the complete variable domain reads DVKVTQSSRYLVKRTGEKVFLECVQDMDHENMFWYRQDPGLGLRLIYFSYDVKMKEKGDIPEGYSVSREKKERFSLILESASTNQTSMYLCASSLGQINEKLFFGSGTQLSVL.

The V and J genes are TRBV5-1 and TRBJ2-3; 7 bases agree with TRBD1. Looked up from germline, CDR1 is SGHRS and CDR2 is YFSETQ. With V trimmed by 2 bases and J by 2 bases, 5 bases remained unmatched. The CDR3 is made up of 15 amino acids. CDR3 sequence reads: CASSLWTGPTDTQYF. CDR3 in DNA: TGCGCCAGCAGCTTATGGACAGGCCCCACAGATACGCAGTATTTT.

The chain is built from TRBV7-9 and TRBJ2-7; D is unresolved. V gave up 5 bases and J gave up 0 bases, with 11 bases separating them. This CDR3 spans 14 amino acids. Germline CDR1 reads SEHNR; CDR2 reads FQNEAQ (reference sequence). This CDR3 reads CASSPPTVSYEQYF. The CDR3 DNA follows: TGTGCCAGCAGCCCACCGACGGTCTCCTACGAGCAGTACTTC.

CDR3 residues: CSVTPGLGHEQYF. CDR3 nucleotides: TGCAGCGTCACTCCCGGGTTGGGCCACGAGCAGTACTTC. The chain uses TRBV29-1 and TRBJ2-7; D gene uncertain. V was trimmed by 6 bases and J by 5 bases, leaving 17 bases between them. Germline V gives CDR1 SQVTM, CDR2 ANQGSEA. There are 13 residues in the CDR3.

In regard to this clone: Distinct nucleotide sequences in the sample also encode this CDR3. The chain recombines TRBV11-2 with TRBJ2-2, with 7 bases identical to TRBD1. The CDR3 extends over 15 amino acids. Looked up from germline, CDR1 is SGHAT and CDR2 is FQNNGV. Trimming took 4 bases from V and 0 from J; bases not matched to a gene: 2. CDR3 amino acids: CASSSGQANTGELFF. In DNA, the CDR3 is TGTGCCAGCAGCTCCGGACAGGCGAACACCGGGGAGCTGTTTTTT. Based on the CDR3 plus reference TRBV11-2 and TRBJ2-2, the full variable domain is EAGVAQSPRYKIIEKRQSVAFWCNPISGHATLYWYQQILGQGPKLLIQFQNNGVVDDSQLPKDRFSAERLKGVDSTLKIQPAKLEDSAVYLCASSSGQANTGELFFGEGSRLTVL.